This record concerns one T cell receptor beta chain sequence. The antigen is not known. The data were obtained in a study of PD-L1 blockade in urothelial cancer. Study-wide context: Previous chemotherapy exposure amounted to 0 to 3 regimens for patients.

Whole-study results and caveats: Pretreatment peripheral blood TCR clonality that fell below the median predicted better survival among the patients studied.

The CDR3 is 16 amino acids. Germline V gene data show CDR1 as MGHRA and CDR2 as YSYEKL. After removal of 1 base from V and 2 bases from J, the junction contained 5 bases not matched to a gene. Sequenced by immunoSEQ multiplex PCR; TCRdb stores in-frame clones only, minus some. The sample includes approximately 48,000 clones, 79% of them seen just once. Time point meaning: pretreatment peripheral blood. Sequenced here: PBMCs, sampled around atezolizumab (anti-PD-L1) treatment. The gene calls are TRBV4-1 and TRBJ2-7; 10 bases are shared with TRBD2. The sequence derives from a man in his sixties or seventies with urothelial cancer. CDR3 sequence (DNA): TGCGCCAGCAGCCAAGGGTGGACTAGCGGTACCTACGAGCAGTACTTC. Translation: CASSQGWTSGTYEQYF.